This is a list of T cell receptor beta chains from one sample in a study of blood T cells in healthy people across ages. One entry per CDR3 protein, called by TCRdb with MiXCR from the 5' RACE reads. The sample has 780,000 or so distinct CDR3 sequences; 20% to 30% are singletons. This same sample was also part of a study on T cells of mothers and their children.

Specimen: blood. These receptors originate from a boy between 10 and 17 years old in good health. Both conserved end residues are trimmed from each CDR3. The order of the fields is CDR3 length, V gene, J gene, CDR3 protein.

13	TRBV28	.	ASSLVQGNAYEQY
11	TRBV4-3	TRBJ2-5	ASSQGLQETLY
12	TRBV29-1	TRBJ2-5	SVDPPGSGETQY
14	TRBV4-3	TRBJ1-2	AGSQDPQGPNYGYT
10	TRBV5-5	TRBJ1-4	ASSFFNEKLF
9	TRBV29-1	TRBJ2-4	SVDSWDIQY
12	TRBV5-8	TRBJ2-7	ASSFSGLTYEQY
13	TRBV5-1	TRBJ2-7	ASRGTTTDEYEQY
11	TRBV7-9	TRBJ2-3	ASSPYSTDTQY
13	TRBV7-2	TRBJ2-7	ASSLSDAKSYEQY
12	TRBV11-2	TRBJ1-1	ASSLDGVNTEAF
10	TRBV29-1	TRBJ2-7	SVTRGAYEQY
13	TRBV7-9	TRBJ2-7	ASSLGSSPHYEQY
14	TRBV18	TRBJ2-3	ASSPPSGGATDTQY
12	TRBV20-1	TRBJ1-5	SARPSTDNQPQH
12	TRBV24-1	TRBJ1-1	ATRDRAPNTEAF
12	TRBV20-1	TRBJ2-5	SASRGTYQETQY
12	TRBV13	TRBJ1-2	ASSQKMGLGGYT
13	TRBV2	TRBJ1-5	ASSEVGYSNQPQH
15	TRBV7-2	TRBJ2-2	ASSFERRQGWSGELF
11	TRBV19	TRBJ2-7	ASTETGSYEQY
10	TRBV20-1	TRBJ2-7	SAPGLFYEQY
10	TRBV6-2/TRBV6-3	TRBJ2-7	ASSYDSVEQY
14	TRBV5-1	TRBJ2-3	ASSGGGAASTDTQY
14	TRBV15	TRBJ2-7	ATSSGTGGPSYEQY
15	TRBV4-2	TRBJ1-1	ASSQEYYRDTNTEAF
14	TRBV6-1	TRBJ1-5	ASSGGSGTFNQPQH
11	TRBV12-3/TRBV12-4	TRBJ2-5	ASRDPGGETQY
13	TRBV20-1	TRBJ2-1	SATAQGRGSIEQF
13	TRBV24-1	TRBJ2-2	ATSDPTENTGELF
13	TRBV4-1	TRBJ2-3	ASSQDNRDTDTQY
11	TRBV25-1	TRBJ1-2	ASSEAGGNGYT
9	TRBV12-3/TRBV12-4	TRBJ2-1	ASSNLGEQF
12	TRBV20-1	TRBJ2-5	SAGLTGGWETQY
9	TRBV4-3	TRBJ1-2	ASSQVSGYT
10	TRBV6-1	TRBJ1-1	ASSENMPEAF
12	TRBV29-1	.	SVEAPDRPIEQY